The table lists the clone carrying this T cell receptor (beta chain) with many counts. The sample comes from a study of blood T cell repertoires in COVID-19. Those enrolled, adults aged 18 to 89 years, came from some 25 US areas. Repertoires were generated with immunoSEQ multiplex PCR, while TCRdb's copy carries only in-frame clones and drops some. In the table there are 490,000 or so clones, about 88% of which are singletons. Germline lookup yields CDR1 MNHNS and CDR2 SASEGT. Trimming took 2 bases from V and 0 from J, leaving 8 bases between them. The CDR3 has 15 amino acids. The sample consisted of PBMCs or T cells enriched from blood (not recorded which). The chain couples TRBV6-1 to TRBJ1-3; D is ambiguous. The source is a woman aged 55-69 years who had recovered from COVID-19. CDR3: CASSETPSSGNTIYF. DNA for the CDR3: TGTGCCAGCAGTGAAACACCCAGCTCTGGAAACACCATATATTTT.